This T cell receptor beta chain was captured by sequencing in a study of cytomegalovirus exposure and HLA in healthy donors. Study-wide findings and caveats: Presence/absence results assume similar sequencing depth per donor, which may not hold. The study labeled 150 to 200 TCR beta chains cytomegalovirus-associated.

Primers for the PCR totalled 60 Vbeta and 13 Jbeta. Some clones are missing from TCRdb's copy, which holds only in-frame ones; the method was immunoSEQ multiplex PCR. In the table there are under 150,000 clones, 60% to 80% of which are singletons. In the case of this clone: The antigen is not known.

CDR1 SGDLS and CDR2 YYNGEE come from the germline V gene. The CDR3 is 14 amino acids. The V end lost 0 bases, the J end lost 5 bases, and 11 bases lay between the germline ends. The chain carries TRBV9 and TRBJ1-1; the D gene is possibly TRBD1 (6 bases). The sequenced sample was PBMCs. This sequence was found in a woman aged 25 to 39 in good health and CMV-seropositive. CDR3: CASSVAGGATEAFF. The CDR3 DNA sequence: TGTGCCAGCAGCGTAGCGGGGGGCGCGACTGAAGCTTTCTTT.